The 16 T cell receptor beta chains in this list originate from one sample, sequenced in a study of blood T cell repertoires in COVID-19. Only in-frame clones appear in the TCRdb table, and some are missing; sequencing was by immunoSEQ multiplex PCR. The sample lists approximately 220,000 clones, 80% to 90% occurring once. The sequenced sample was peripheral blood. These receptors all stem from a man aged 55 to 70 who had recovered from COVID-19.

The rearrangement joins TRBV5-1 to TRBJ2-2; unclear D gene. CDR1 and CDR2 from the germline V gene are SGHRS and YFSETQ. V was clipped by 0 bases and J by 4 bases, with 7 bases between them. The CDR3 is made up of 14 amino acids. In nucleotides, the CDR3 is TGCGCCAGCAGCTTGGGGGCTGTCACCGGGGAGCTGTTTTTT. Translating gives CASSLGAVTGELFF.

The chain recombines TRBV25-1 with TRBJ2-5; TRBD2 is a possible D gene (6 bases). The CDR3 length is 14 residues. The germline V and J ends were trimmed by 7 bases and 5 bases, with 17 bases remaining between them. Germline loops: CDR1 MGHDK, CDR2 SYGVNS. Here the CDR3 DNA reads TGTGCCAGCAAGACCGGCGGAGGGAGGGAGACCCAGTACTTC. Its translation: CASKTGGGRETQYF.

V and J are TRBV19 and TRBJ1-4; possibly TRBD1 for D (6 bases). The V gene lost 5 bases and the J gene lost 8 bases, with 18 bases spanning the gap. The CDR3 totals 15 residues. CDR1 and CDR2 (germline): LNHDA, SQIVND (reference sequence). CDR3 in amino acids: CASSANRGAEEKLFF. The DNA of the CDR3 is TGTGCCAGTAGTGCCAACCGGGGGGCTGAGGAAAAACTGTTTTTT. Full variable domain (remainder filled in from reference TRBV19 and TRBJ1-4): DGGITQSPKYLFRKEGQNVTLSCEQNLNHDAMYWYRQDPGQGLRLIYYSQIVNDFQKGDIAEGYSVSREKKESFPLTVTSAQKNPTAFYLCASSANRGAEEKLFFGSGTQLSVL.

This rearrangement joins TRBV9 to TRBJ1-5; D perhaps matches TRBD1 (6 bases). The CDR3 runs 16 residues. Germline V gives CDR1 SGDLS, CDR2 YYNGEE. Trimming removed 0 bases at V and 3 bases at J, with 13 bases between. CDR3 nucleotide sequence: TGTGCCAGCAGCGTAGGGCAGGGGAGAGTCAATCAGCCCCAGCATTTT. Translating it yields CASSVGQGRVNQPQHF.

The chain has TRBV3-1 (or the pseudogene TRBV3-2) and TRBJ1-6, with a tentative D call TRBD1 (6 bases). V was pared by 1 base and J by 5 bases, with 9 bases between. CDR3 size: 15 residues. Germline-derived CDR1 and CDR2 are LGHDT and YNNKEL (reference sequence). CDR3 amino acids: CASSQARGNNSPLHF. Written as DNA, the CDR3 is TGTGCCAGCAGCCAAGCCAGGGGAAATAATTCACCCCTCCACTTT.

This clone was observed once. V gene TRBV7-2 combines with J gene TRBJ2-5, with D possibly matching TRBD2 (5 bases). From germline, CDR1 is SGHTA and CDR2 FQGNSA. The ends were cut back, 6 bases at V and 2 bases at J, with 16 bases in the middle. This CDR3 spans 15 amino acids. DNA for the CDR3: TGTGCCAGCAGTACAAGGACCGCGGGTCAAGAGACCCAGTACTTC. This codes for CASSTRTAGQETQYF.

V and J are TRBV5-4 and TRBJ1-1; weak D call: TRBD1 (5 bases). Trimming stripped 5 bases from V and 5 bases from J, with 13 bases between. This CDR3 has 13 amino acids. In germline, CDR1 is SGHNT, CDR2 YYREEE (reference sequence). CDR3 region: CASRPRQRTEAFF. CDR3 in DNA: TGTGCCAGCAGACCAAGACAGAGGACTGAAGCTTTCTTT.

CDR3 sequence (DNA): TGTGCCAGCAGGACAGGGGAAGAGACCCAGTACTTC. Its translation is CASRTGEETQYF. The gene calls are TRBV6-5 and TRBJ2-5, with 8 bases aligning to TRBD1. The CDR3 covers 12 residues. Germline CDR1 reads MNHEY; CDR2 reads SVGAGI. The ends lost 6 bases at V and 3 bases at J; junction bases unmatched: 0.

This clone was observed a single time. V usage is TRBV2 and J usage is TRBJ2-2; 8 bases align to TRBD1. The V and J ends lost 3 bases and 5 bases, in that order; junction bases with no gene match: 5. Germline V gene lookup returns CDR1 SNHLY and CDR2 FYNNEI. This CDR3 is built from 15 residues. The chain's CDR3 is CASSDRTGRTGELFF. The DNA of the CDR3 is TGTGCCAGCAGTGATCGGACAGGGCGGACCGGGGAGCTGTTTTTT. Looking up the rest from reference TRBV2 and TRBJ2-2 gives the full variable domain: EPEVTQTPSHQVTQMGQEVILRCVPISNHLYFYWYRQILGQKVEFLVSFYNNEISEKSEIFDDQFSVERPDGSNFTLKIRSTKLEDSAMYFCASSDRTGRTGELFFGEGSRLTVL.

The rearrangement links TRBV4-2 to TRBJ2-1, with 7 positions matching TRBD1. The trim removed 7 bases at V and 3 bases at J, leaving 9 bases unmatched. Germline V gene data show CDR1 as LGHNA and CDR2 as YNFKEQ. CDR3 length: 15 residues. CDR3 in DNA: TGTGCCAGCACAAATAACGGGACAGTCTACAATGAGCAGTTCTTC. This codes for CASTNNGTVYNEQFF.

V usage is TRBV19 and J usage is TRBJ2-6, with D maybe TRBD1 (6 bases). Germline V CDR1 and CDR2: LNHDA, SQIVND (reference sequence). Trimming removed 4 bases at V and 0 bases at J, with 13 bases between. This CDR3 has 17 residues. CDR3 loop: CASSKQTGFSGANVLTF. The CDR3 DNA follows: TGTGCCAGTAGTAAACAGACAGGCTTCTCTGGGGCCAACGTCCTGACTTTC.

This clone was seen a few times. This rearrangement joins TRBV6-2 or TRBV6-3 to TRBJ2-7; 8 bases agree with TRBD2. The V and J ends lost 4 bases and 4 bases, in that order; junction bases with no gene match: 9. CDR1 MNHEY and CDR2 SVGEGT come from the germline V gene. The CDR3 totals 15 residues. The CDR3 here is CASSSPGLGIYEQYF. In DNA form, the CDR3 reads TGTGCCAGCAGTTCCCCGGGACTAGGGATTTACGAGCAGTACTTC.

The chain couples TRBV4-2 to TRBJ2-2; 8 bases are shared with TRBD2. Germline V gene data show CDR1 as LGHNA and CDR2 as YNFKEQ. The CDR3 extends over 16 amino acids. J was trimmed by 6 bases and V by 1 base; bases with no gene match: 7. CDR3 coding DNA: TGTGCCAGCAGCCAAGGGGTCCGGGGGGGCGCCGGGGAGCTGTTTTTT. Translated: CASSQGVRGGAGELFF.

The rearrangement joins TRBV5-6 to TRBJ1-5, with D possibly matching TRBD1 (5 bases). The CDR3 is 16 residues long. Germline CDR1 is SGHDT and CDR2 is YYEEEE. V lost 3 bases to trimming and J lost 3 bases, with 16 bases between them. DNA for the CDR3: TGTGCCAGCAGCTCCTGGAAGCAGGGTGACAATCAGCCCCAGCATTTT. Amino acid sequence: CASSSWKQGDNQPQHF.

The V gene is TRBV7-2, the J gene TRBJ2-1, with 10 positions matching TRBD1. Germline CDR1 SGHTA, CDR2 FQGNSA. J was trimmed by 7 bases and V by 3 bases; bases with no gene match: 6. The length of the CDR3 is 15 residues. The CDR3 nucleotides read TGTGCCAGCAGCTTCGACAGGGGGCGGAATAATGAGCAGTTCTTC. This encodes CASSFDRGRNNEQFF.

CDR3 in DNA: TGTGCCAGCAGTCCAGGACTAGCGGGAATCGGGGAGCTGTTTTTT. This gives the protein CASSPGLAGIGELFF. V usage is TRBV6-6 and J usage is TRBJ2-2, with 12 bases identical to TRBD2. The germline gives CDR1 MNHNY, CDR2 SVGAGI (reference sequence). The CDR3 covers 15 residues. V lost 5 bases and J lost 7; bases outside the gene matches: 5.